The 17 T cell receptor beta chains below all came from one sample that was sequenced in a study of tumor and adjacent non-tumor tissue in lung cancer. No cell sorting was done before RNA was extracted from the tissue. More than 3 cm separated this lung sample from the edge of the tumor. Three rounds of nested PCR, following a modified ARM-PCR protocol, produced the TCRbeta library. TCRdb reprocessed the multiplex PCR reads with MiXCR, giving one entry per CDR3 protein. The sample shows over 80,000 distinct CDR3 sequences, 75% to 85% of them seen only once. The source material was distant non-tumor lung tissue. These receptor sequences come from a man aged 55 to 69 with small cell lung cancer.

As concerns this clonotype: The CDR3 does not end in the conserved phenylalanine or tryptophan, so this is likely a read error. The DNA is omitted, as the CDR3 cannot be located on it reliably, and the CDR3 follows TCRdb's listing. The V gene is TRBV20-1, the J gene TRBJ1-2; no DNA check was done on the table's D call, TRBD1. The CDR3 spans 13 residues, counting both ends. Germline CDR1 and CDR2: DFQATT and SNEGSKA (reference sequence). CDR3 residues: CSALMDRGLGYTS.

This rearrangement joins TRBV29-1 to TRBJ2-3; D is perhaps TRBD1 (5 bases). The CDR3 runs 16 residues. Trimming stripped 0 bases from V and 10 bases from J, with 23 bases between. Looked up from germline, CDR1 is SQVTM and CDR2 is ANQGSEA. The CDR3 nucleotides read TGCAGCGTTGAAGATCGGTACAGGCTTCTTTTTGATGCGCAGTATTTT. Translating it yields CSVEDRYRLLFDAQYF.

Concerning this clonotype: The final CDR3 position lacks the conserved phenylalanine or tryptophan, pointing to a likely read error. No DNA is shown, since the ends of the CDR3 on it are uncertain; the CDR3 is the one TCRdb lists. This chain joins TRBV6-1 and TRBJ2-1; TRBD2 was called by the table and not checked on the DNA. Both ends counted, the CDR3 spans 16 residues. The germline gives CDR1 MNHNS, CDR2 SASEGT. The CDR3: CASNFHREGAYNEQFL.

CDR3 amino acids: CATPHRDREGDQYF. DNA for the CDR3: TGTGCCACCCCCCACCGGGACAGGGAGGGCGATCAGTACTTC. The rearrangement joins TRBV24-1 to TRBJ2-7, with TRBD1 matching 9 bases. Germline V gives CDR1 KGHDR, CDR2 SFDVKD. V dropped 9 bases and J dropped 10; count of bases not matched to a gene: 15. This CDR3 is built from 14 residues.

Written as DNA, the CDR3 is TGTGCCAGCGGCGGGGGGTCGGGAGCTCCGAGCAATGAGCAGTTCTTC. This encodes CASGGGSGAPSNEQFF. This chain joins TRBV6-1 and TRBJ2-1, with 8 nucleotides matching TRBD2. This CDR3 spans 16 amino acids. V lost 8 bases, J lost 6 bases, and 15 bases stayed unmatched. Looked up from germline, CDR1 is MNHNS and CDR2 is SASEGT.

In regard to this clonotype: An end of the junction does not agree with germline; a read error may underlie this. V usage is TRBV20-1 and J usage is TRBJ2-5; the match to TRBD1 covers 9 bases. Germline CDR1 reads DFQATT; CDR2 reads SNEGSKA (reference sequence). The CDR3 runs 17 residues. The CDR3 protein is CNAIPGQGGFEAGTQHF. The CDR3 nucleotides are TGCAATGCTATCCCGGGACAGGGTGGTTTCGAGGCGGGGACCCAGCACTTC.

The CDR3 here is CASRGGAGKQYF. Written as DNA, the CDR3 is TGTGCCAGCAGGGGCGGAGCCGGGAAGCAGTACTTC. The rearrangement joins TRBV6-1 to TRBJ2-7, with D possibly matching TRBD2 (5 bases). Trimming stripped 6 bases from V and 8 bases from J, with 14 bases between. Germline CDR1 is MNHNS and CDR2 is SASEGT. This CDR3 contains 12 residues.

On this clonotype itself: One end of the junction does not line up with germline, which may come from a read error. V gene TRBV6-4 combines with J gene TRBJ2-1; D is unresolved. The CDR3 totals 10 residues. Germline V lookup: CDR1 MRHNA, CDR2 SNTAGT. CDR3 coding DNA: TGTGTCAGCAGTGAACCCGAGCAGTTCTTC. The encoded protein is CVSSEPEQFF.

The V gene is TRBV20-1, the J gene TRBJ2-5; D is unclear. Trimming stripped 1 base from V and 5 bases from J, with 14 bases between. Looked up from germline, CDR1 is DFQATT and CDR2 is SNEGSKA (reference sequence). The CDR3 extends over 14 amino acids. The CDR3 sequence is CSARGWLEKETQYF. The CDR3 nucleotides read TGCAGTGCTAGAGGGTGGTTGGAGAAGGAGACCCAGTACTTC.

This clonotype was counted a few times. The V and J genes are TRBV7-2 and TRBJ2-7, with TRBD2 as a possible D gene (6 bases). Trimming cost V 6 bases and J 3 bases, with 15 bases left between them. The CDR3 consists of 14 residues. Per germline, CDR1 SGHTA and CDR2 FQGNSA. This CDR3 is CASSPSGPIYEQYF. The CDR3 region has the DNA TGTGCCAGCAGTCCAAGCGGGCCCATCTACGAGCAGTACTTC.

Notes on this clonotype: Mismatch with germline at one junction end may stem from a read error. The chain carries TRBV10-3 and TRBJ2-3; TRBD2 matches at 10 bases. CDR3 length equals 15 residues. CDR1 is ENHRY and CDR2 is SYGVKD in the germline V gene. CDR3 nucleotide sequence: TGTGCCATCAGCTCAGCTAGCGGGAGCATAGATACGCAGTATTTT. Its protein is CAISSASGSIDTQYF.

Concerning this clonotype: This may be a read error: a much more frequent sequence differs by one nucleotide. No conserved phenylalanine or tryptophan is present at the end of the CDR3, so a read error is the likely explanation. This chain links TRBV11-3 with TRBJ2-2; D remains ambiguous. Trimming took 4 bases from V and 0 from J, leaving 9 bases between them. Germline V CDR1 and CDR2: SGHNT, YENEEA. This CDR3 comprises 15 residues. The CDR3 bases are TGTGCCAGCAGCTCGAAAGGACCGAACACCGGGGAGCTGTTTTCT. Translated: CASSSKGPNTGELFS.

With respect to this clonotype: The germline gene is not matched at one end of the junction; a read error may be the cause. This chain uses TRBV20-1 with TRBJ2-1; D unresolved. CDR1 and CDR2 (germline): DFQATT, SNEGSKA (reference sequence). The CDR3 loop spans 14 amino acids. Here the CDR3 reads CSARDPSGYNEHFF. CDR3 DNA: TGCAGTGCTAGAGATCCTAGTGGCTACAATGAGCACTTCTTC.

V usage is TRBV4-2 and J usage is TRBJ2-7, with 13 bases fitting TRBD2. This CDR3 comprises 18 residues. Germline CDR1 and CDR2: LGHNA and YNFKEQ. V dropped 0 bases and J dropped 3; count of bases not matched to a gene: 8. This chain's CDR3 is CASSQEGLAGEDRYEQYF. The CDR3 DNA follows: TGTGCCAGCAGCCAAGAAGGACTAGCGGGAGAAGACCGCTACGAGCAGTACTTC.

As concerns this clonotype: The junction and the germline gene differ at one end; a read error may be behind it. This sequence joins TRBV10-3 and TRBJ2-5; D call uncertain. The CDR3 length is 12 residues. Germline-derived CDR1 and CDR2 are ENHRY and SYGVKD. The CDR3 DNA reads as TGTGCCATCAGTACCAAGGAAGAGACCCTGTGCTTC. Protein product: CAISTKEETLCF.

A note on this clonotype: Sequence at one end of the junction differs from germline and may be a read error. The chain carries TRBV28 and TRBJ2-7; a weak D match, TRBD1 (5 bases). From germline, CDR1 is MDHEN and CDR2 SYDVKM. This CDR3 is built from 13 residues. The CDR3 sequence is CASRNPQGYEQYF. As DNA, the CDR3 is TGTGCCAGCCGAAACCCCCAGGGCTACGAGCAGTACTTT.

Regarding this clonotype: Since no conserved phenylalanine or tryptophan closes the CDR3, a read error is the likely cause. The chain employs TRBV2 and TRBJ2-5, with 8 nucleotides matching TRBD2. Germline V gene data show CDR1 as SNHLY and CDR2 as FYNNEI. Trimming took 7 bases from V and 5 from J; bases not matched to a gene: 9. The CDR3 has 14 residues. The CDR3 protein is CASTSGSRVETQYL. In DNA, the CDR3 is TGTGCCAGCACCAGCGGGAGCAGGGTTGAGACCCAGTACTTG.